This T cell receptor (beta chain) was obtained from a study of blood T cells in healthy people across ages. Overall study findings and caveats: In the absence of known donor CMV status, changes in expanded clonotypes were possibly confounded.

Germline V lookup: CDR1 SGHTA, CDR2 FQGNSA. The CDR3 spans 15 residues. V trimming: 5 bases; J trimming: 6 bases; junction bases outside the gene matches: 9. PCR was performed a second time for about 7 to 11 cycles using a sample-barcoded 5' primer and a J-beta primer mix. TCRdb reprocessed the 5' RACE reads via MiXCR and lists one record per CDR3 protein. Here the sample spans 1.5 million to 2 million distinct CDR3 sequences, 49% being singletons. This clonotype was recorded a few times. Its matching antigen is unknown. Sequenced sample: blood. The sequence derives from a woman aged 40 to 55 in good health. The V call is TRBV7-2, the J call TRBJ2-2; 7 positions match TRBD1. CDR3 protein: CASSPGQRFAGELFF. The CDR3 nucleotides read TGTGCCAGCAGCCCGGGACAGCGGTTCGCCGGGGAGCTGTTTTTT.